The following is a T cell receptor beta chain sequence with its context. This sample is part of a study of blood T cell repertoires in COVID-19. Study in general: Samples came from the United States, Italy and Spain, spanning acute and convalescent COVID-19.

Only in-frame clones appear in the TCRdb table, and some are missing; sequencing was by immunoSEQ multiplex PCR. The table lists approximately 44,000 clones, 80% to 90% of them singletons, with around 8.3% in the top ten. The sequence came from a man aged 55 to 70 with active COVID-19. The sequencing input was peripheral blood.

Written as DNA, the CDR3 is TGTGCCATCAGGGGACTAGCGGGAGGCCCCCTCGATACGCAGTATTTT. Encoded protein: CAIRGLAGGPLDTQYF. The chain combines TRBV10-3 with TRBJ2-3; TRBD2 matches at 15 bases. Germline assignment: CDR1 ENHRY and CDR2 SYGVKD. With 6 bases clipped from V and 6 bases from J, the junction kept 7 bases outside the gene matches. The length of the CDR3 is 16 residues.